This TCR beta chain emerged from a study of blood T cell repertoires in COVID-19. The CDR3 contains 14 residues. Germline CDR1 reads SGHNT; CDR2 reads YYREEE (reference sequence). The germline V and J ends were trimmed by 0 bases and 10 bases, with 11 bases remaining between them. Clones were read by immunoSEQ multiplex PCR, and TCRdb kept only the in-frame ones, dropping some. Altogether 300,000 or so clones are present, approximately 90% being singletons, with the ten largest covering around 3.5%. Only one count was recorded for this clone. The chain employs TRBV5-4 and TRBJ1-6, with a possible D match to TRBD1 (5 bases). The TCR originated in a woman aged 40-49 years with acute or convalescent COVID-19. The sample was peripheral blood. CDR3 sequence reads: CASSLGREGSPLHF. The CDR3 bases are TGTGCCAGCAGCTTGGGCAGGGAGGGCTCACCCCTCCACTTT.